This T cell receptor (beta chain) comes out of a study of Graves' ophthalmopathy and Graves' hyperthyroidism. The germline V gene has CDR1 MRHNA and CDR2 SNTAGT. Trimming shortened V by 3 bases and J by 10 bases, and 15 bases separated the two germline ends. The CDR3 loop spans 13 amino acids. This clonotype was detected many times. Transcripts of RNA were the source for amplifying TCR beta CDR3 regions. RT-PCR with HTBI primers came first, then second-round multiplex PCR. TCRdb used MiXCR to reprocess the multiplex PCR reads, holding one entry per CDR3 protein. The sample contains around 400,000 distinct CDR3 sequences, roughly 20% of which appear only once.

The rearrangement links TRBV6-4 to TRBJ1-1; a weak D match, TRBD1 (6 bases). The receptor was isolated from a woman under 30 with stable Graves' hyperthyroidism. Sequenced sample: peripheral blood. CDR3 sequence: CASSETSQGRAFF. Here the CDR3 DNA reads TGTGCCAGCAGTGAAACTTCCCAGGGGCGAGCTTTCTTT.